A single sample gave rise to the 6 T cell receptor beta chains below, sequenced in a study of shared clonotypes between healthy human individuals. The data were produced by immunoSEQ multiplex PCR, yet TCRdb's version contains in-frame clones alone and is incomplete. The sample records roughly 2.4 million clones, approximately 96% being singletons. The specimen was naive CD4+ T cells sorted from blood. The subset was: CD45RA+ positively selected. The receptors stem from a man between 18 and 29 years old in good health.

The V and J genes are TRBV10-3 and TRBJ2-2, with D possibly matching TRBD2 (7 bases). This CDR3 is 16 amino acids long. With 4 bases removed from V and 5 bases from J, the gap between germline ends came to 17 bases. Germline values: CDR1 ENHRY, CDR2 SYGVKD. The CDR3: CAISVERGGETGELFF. For the CDR3, the DNA is TGTGCCATCAGTGTGGAGAGGGGGGGCGAGACCGGGGAGCTGTTTTTT.

In regard to this clone: The sample holds other DNA sequences that translate to the same CDR3. The chain joins TRBV5-1 to TRBJ1-1; D might be TRBD1 (6 bases). Germline loops: CDR1 SGHRS, CDR2 YFSETQ. This CDR3 contains 14 residues. V lost 4 bases and J 0 bases, leaving 10 bases between the germline ends. This CDR3 is CASSRGQMNTEAFF. DNA for the CDR3: TGCGCCAGCAGCCGCGGACAGATGAACACTGAAGCTTTCTTT. Looking up the rest from reference TRBV5-1 and TRBJ1-1 gives the full variable domain: KAGVTQTPRYLIKTRGQQVTLSCSPISGHRSVSWYQQTPGQGLQFLFEYFSETQRNKGNFPGRFSGRQFSNSRSEMNVSTLELGDSALYLCASSRGQMNTEAFFGQGTRLTVV.

Remarks on this clone: Within the sample, other DNA sequences also encode this same CDR3. This chain links TRBV5-1 with TRBJ2-5; TRBD1 agrees at 10 bases. Germline loops: CDR1 SGHRS, CDR2 YFSETQ. V was clipped by 2 bases and J by 4 bases; unmatched bases: 2. CDR3 length: 14 residues. CDR3 DNA: TGCGCCAGCAGCTTAGGACAGGGGGGAGAGACCCAGTACTTC. It encodes CASSLGQGGETQYF.

V usage is TRBV20-1 and J usage is TRBJ2-3; D call uncertain. Germline-derived CDR1 and CDR2 are DFQATT and SNEGSKA (reference sequence). CDR3 size: 11 residues. DNA of the CDR3: TGCAGCGCCAAGATAGCAGATACGCAGTATTTT. Translated, it gives CSAKIADTQYF.

The chain recombines TRBV28 with TRBJ1-1, with 7 bases identical to TRBD1. V dropped 4 bases and J dropped 0; count of bases not matched to a gene: 5. The CDR3 runs 15 residues. CDR1 is MDHEN and CDR2 is SYDVKM in the germline V gene. The CDR3 is CASSSQGVMNTEAFF. The CDR3 coding sequence is TGTGCCAGCAGTTCCCAGGGGGTCATGAACACTGAAGCTTTCTTT.

The V and J genes are TRBV6-1 and TRBJ2-7; D gene unclear. The length of the CDR3 is 13 residues. Germline CDR1 reads MNHNS; CDR2 reads SASEGT. Between the trimmed V and J ends, which lost 8 bases and 1 base, there was a span of 12 bases. Written as DNA, the CDR3 is TGTGCCAGCTCGATCGCCGTTTCCTACGAGCAGTACTTC. Its protein is CASSIAVSYEQYF.